This TCR beta chain appears in the sequencing data of a study of T cell changes during pregnancy in multiple sclerosis. Repertoires were generated with immunoSEQ multiplex PCR, while TCRdb's copy carries only in-frame clones and drops some. The sample includes roughly 110,000 clones, 75% to 95% of them seen just once. The trim removed 6 bases at V and 1 base at J, leaving 26 bases unmatched. CDR1 is SGHVS, CDR2 FNYEAQ, per germline. The CDR3 runs to 21 residues. The material was peripheral blood, obtained before pregnancy. This receptor was identified in a female donor with multiple sclerosis, enrolled in a pregnancy study. The gene calls are TRBV7-6 and TRBJ2-7; 8 bases agree with TRBD2. The CDR3 here is CASSPSLGGALNEVGSYEQYF. The CDR3 DNA is TGTGCCAGCAGTCCATCCCTCGGGGGGGCCCTAAACGAGGTAGGGTCCTACGAGCAGTACTTC.